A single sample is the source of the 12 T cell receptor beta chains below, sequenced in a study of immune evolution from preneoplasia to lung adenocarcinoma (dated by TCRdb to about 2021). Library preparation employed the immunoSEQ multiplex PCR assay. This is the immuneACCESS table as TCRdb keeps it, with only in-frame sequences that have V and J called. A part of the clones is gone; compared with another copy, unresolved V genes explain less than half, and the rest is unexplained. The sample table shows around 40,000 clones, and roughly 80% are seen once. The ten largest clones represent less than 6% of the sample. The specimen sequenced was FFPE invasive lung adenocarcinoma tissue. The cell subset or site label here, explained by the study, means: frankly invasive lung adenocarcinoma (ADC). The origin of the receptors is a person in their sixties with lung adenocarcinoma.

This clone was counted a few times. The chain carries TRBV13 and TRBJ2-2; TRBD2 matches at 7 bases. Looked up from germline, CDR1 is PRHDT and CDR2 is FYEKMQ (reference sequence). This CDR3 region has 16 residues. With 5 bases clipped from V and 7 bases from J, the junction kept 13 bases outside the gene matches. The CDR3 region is CASSGRGGRAIGELFF. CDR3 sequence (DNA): TGTGCCAGCAGCGGCCGAGGAGGGAGGGCCATCGGGGAGCTGTTTTTT.

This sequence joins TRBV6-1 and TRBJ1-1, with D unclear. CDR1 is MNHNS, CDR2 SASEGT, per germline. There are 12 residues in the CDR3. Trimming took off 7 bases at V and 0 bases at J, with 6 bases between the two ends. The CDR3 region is CASNQVNTEAFF. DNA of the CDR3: TGTGCCAGCAATCAGGTGAACACTGAAGCTTTCTTT.

The CDR3 coding sequence is TGCGCCAGCAGCCAAGATCTCGCGGGAGGGCCCATACGCGGTCGAGAGACCCAGTACTTC. It translates to CASSQDLAGGPIRGRETQYF. This chain links TRBV4-1 with TRBJ2-5; 9 bases are shared with TRBD2. The germline V gene encodes CDR1 MGHRA and CDR2 YSYEKL. This CDR3 spans 20 amino acids. V shed 0 bases, J shed 4 bases, and the junction held 18 bases outside the gene matches.

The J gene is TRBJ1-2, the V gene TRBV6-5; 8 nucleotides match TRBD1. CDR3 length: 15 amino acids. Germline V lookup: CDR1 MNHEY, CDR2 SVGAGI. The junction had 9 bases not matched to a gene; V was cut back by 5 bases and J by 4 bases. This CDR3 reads CASSTRTGKRYGYTF. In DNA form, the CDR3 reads TGTGCCAGCAGTACCCGGACAGGGAAACGCTATGGCTACACCTTC.

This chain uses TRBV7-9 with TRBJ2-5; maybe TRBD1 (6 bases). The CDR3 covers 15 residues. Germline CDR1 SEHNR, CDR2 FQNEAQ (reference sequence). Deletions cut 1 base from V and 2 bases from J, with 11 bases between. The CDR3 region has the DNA TGTGCCAGCAGCTTAGTCAGGGGCGTACAAGAGACCCAGTACTTC. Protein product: CASSLVRGVQETQYF.

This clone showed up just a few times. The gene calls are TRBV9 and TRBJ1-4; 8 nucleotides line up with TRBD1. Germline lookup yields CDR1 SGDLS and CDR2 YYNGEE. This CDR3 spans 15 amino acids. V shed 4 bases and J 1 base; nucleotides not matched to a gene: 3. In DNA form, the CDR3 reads TGTGCCAGCAGCAAACAGGGGGGAACTAATGAAAAACTGTTTTTT. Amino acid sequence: CASSKQGGTNEKLFF.

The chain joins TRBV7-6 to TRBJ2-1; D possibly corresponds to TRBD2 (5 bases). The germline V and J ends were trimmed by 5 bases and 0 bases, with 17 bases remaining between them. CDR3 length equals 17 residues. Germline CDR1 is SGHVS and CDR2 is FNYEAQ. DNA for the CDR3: TGTGCCAGCAGCCCTTCCCAAGGTGGGAGCTCCTACAATGAGCAGTTCTTC. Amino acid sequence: CASSPSQGGSSYNEQFF.

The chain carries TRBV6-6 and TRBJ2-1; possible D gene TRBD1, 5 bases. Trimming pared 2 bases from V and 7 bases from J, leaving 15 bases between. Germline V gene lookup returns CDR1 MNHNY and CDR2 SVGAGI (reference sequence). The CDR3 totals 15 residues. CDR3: CASSYRPGKGNEQFF. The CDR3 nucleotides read TGTGCCAGCAGTTACCGTCCAGGGAAGGGGAATGAGCAGTTCTTC.

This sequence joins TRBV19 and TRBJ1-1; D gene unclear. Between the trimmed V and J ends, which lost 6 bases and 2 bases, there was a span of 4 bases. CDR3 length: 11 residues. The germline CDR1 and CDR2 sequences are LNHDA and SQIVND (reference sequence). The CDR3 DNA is TGTGCCAGTAGGGACAACACTGAAGCTTTCTTT. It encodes CASRDNTEAFF.

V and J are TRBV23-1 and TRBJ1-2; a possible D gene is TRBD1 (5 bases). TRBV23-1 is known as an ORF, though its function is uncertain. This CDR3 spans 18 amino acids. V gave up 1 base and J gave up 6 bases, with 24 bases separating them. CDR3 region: CASSQYQGREEGEDGYTF. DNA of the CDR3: TGCGCCAGCAGTCAATATCAGGGCCGGGAGGAGGGAGAGGATGGCTACACCTTC.

In DNA form, the CDR3 reads TGCGCCAGCAGCCAAGCGGGAGAGTACGAGCAGTACTTC. It codes for CASSQAGEYEQYF. The genes are TRBV4-1 and TRBJ2-7; possible D gene TRBD2, 6 bases. This CDR3 is 13 amino acids long. V lost 1 base, J lost 4 bases, and 8 bases lay in between. Germline CDR1 and CDR2: MGHRA and YSYEKL.

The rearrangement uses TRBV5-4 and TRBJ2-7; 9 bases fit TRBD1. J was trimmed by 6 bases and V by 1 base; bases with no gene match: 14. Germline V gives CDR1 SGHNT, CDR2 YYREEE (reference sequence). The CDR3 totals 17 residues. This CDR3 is CASSLMGQGLLGVEQYF. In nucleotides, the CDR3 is TGTGCCAGCAGCTTGATGGGACAGGGCCTGCTGGGGGTCGAGCAGTACTTC. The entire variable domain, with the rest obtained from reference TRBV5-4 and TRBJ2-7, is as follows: ETGVTQSPTHLIKTRGQQVTLRCSSQSGHNTVSWYQQALGQGPQFIFQYYREEENGRGNFPPRFSGLQFPNYSSELNVNALELDDSALYLCASSLMGQGLLGVEQYFGPGTRLTVT.